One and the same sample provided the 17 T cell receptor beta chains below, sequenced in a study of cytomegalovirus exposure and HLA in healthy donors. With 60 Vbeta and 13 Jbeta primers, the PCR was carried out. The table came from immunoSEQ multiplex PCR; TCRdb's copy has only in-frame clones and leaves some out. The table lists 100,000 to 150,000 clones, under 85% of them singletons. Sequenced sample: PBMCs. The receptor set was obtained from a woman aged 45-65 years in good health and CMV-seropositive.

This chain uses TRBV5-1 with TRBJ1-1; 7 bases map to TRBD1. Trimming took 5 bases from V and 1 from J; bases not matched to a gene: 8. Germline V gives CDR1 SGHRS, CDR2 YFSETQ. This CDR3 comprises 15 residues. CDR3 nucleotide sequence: TGCGCCAGCAGTCGATCGGGACAGAAGAACACTGAAGCTTTCTTT. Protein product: CASSRSGQKNTEAFF.

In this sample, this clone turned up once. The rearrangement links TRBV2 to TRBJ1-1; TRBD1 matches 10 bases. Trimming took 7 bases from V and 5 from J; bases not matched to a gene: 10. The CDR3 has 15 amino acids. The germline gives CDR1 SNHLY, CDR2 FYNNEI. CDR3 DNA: TGTGCCAGCACCGGACGACAGGGGGCATATACTGAAGCTTTCTTT. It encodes CASTGRQGAYTEAFF.

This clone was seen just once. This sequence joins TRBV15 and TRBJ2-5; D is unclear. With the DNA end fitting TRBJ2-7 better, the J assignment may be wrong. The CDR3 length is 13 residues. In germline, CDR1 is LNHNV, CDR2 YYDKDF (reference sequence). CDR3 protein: CATSRDFGYEQYF. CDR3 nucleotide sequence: TGTGCCACCAGCAGAGATTTCGGTTACGAGCAGTACTTC.

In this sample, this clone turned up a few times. The CDR3, as DNA: TGTGCCAGCAGCAAAGATCAGCGGGGGGCCAGTTTCGGGGAGCTGTTTTTT. Protein: CASSKDQRGASFGELFF. The chain links TRBV21-1 to TRBJ2-2; the D segment call TRBD2 is taken from the table without a DNA check. TRBV21-1 is classified as a pseudogene. CDR3 length equals 17 residues.

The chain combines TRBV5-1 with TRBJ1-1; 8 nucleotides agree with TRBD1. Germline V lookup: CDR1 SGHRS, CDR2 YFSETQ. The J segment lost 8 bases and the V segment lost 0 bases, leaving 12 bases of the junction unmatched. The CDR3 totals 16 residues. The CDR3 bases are TGCGCCAGCAGCTTGGGTCAGGGGGCTTCCTCTGAGGAAGCTTTCTTT. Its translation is CASSLGQGASSEEAFF.

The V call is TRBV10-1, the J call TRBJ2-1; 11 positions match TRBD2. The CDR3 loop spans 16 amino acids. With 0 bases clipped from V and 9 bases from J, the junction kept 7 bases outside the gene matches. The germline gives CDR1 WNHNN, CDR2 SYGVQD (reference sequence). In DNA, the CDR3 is TGCGCCAGCAGTGAGTCGATAGCGGGGGGGCACGTTGAGCAGTTCTTC. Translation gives CASSESIAGGHVEQFF.

The DNA of the CDR3 is TGTGCCAGCAGCTTAGGGGGCACGGGAGGGGGCAGGGAGCAGTACTTC. It specifies CASSLGGTGGGREQYF. The chain couples TRBV7-6 to TRBJ2-7; D perhaps matches TRBD2 (8 bases). This CDR3 has 16 residues. Trimming shortened V by 1 base and J by 7 bases, and 20 bases separated the two germline ends. CDR1 is SGHVS, CDR2 FNYEAQ, per germline.

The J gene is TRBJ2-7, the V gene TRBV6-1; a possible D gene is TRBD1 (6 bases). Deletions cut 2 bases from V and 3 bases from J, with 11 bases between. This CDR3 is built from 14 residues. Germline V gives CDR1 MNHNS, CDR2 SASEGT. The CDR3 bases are TGTGCCAGCAGTGAATCCGGACAGTTCTACGAGCAGTACTTC. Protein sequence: CASSESGQFYEQYF.

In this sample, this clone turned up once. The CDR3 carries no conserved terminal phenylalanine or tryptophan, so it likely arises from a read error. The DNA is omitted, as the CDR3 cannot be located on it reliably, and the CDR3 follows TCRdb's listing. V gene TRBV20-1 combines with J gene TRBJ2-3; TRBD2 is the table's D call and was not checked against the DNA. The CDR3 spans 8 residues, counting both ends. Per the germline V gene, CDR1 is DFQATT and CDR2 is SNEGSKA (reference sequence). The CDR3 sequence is CSAHRTSR.

CDR3 coding DNA: TGTGCCAGCAGCTTAGCGGGAGTTTTCACAGATACGCAGTATTTT. Translation gives CASSLAGVFTDTQYF. The chain has TRBV7-6 and TRBJ2-3; tentative D call: TRBD2 (5 bases). CDR3 length: 15 residues. V shed 0 bases and J shed 2 bases, with 9 bases lying between them. Germline CDR1 is SGHVS and CDR2 is FNYEAQ.

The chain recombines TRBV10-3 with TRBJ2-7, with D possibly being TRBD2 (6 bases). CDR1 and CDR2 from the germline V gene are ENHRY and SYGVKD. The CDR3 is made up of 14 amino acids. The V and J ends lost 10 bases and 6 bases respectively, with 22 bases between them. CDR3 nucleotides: TGTGCCACCATGCGGGACCGGCGAATAGGCGAGCAGTACTTC. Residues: CATMRDRRIGEQYF.

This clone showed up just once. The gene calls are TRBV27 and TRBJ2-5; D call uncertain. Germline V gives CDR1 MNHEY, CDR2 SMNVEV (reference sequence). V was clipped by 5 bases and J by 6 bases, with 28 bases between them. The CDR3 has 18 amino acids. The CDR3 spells CASSPQRSDLSRPKTQYF. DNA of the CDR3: TGTGCCAGCAGTCCACAAAGATCCGACCTGTCGCGGCCTAAGACCCAGTACTTC.

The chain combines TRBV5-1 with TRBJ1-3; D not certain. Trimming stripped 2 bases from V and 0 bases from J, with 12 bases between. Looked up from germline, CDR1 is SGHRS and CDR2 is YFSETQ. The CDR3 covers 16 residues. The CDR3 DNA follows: TGCGCCAGCAGCTTCCCCCAGGCTAACTCTGGAAACACCATATATTTT. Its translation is CASSFPQANSGNTIYF.

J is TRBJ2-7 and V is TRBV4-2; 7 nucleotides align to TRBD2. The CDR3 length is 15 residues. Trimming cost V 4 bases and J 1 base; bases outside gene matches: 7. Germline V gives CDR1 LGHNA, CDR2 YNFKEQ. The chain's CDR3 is CASSLGRGVSYEQYF. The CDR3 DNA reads TGTGCCAGCAGCCTTGGACGGGGGGTATCCTACGAGCAGTACTTC.

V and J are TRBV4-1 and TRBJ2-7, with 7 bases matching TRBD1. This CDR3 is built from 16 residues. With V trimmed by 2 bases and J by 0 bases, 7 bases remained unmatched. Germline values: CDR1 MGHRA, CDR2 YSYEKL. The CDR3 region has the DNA TGCGCCAGCAGCCAACCAGGGGGTATAAACTCCTACGAGCAGTACTTC. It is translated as CASSQPGGINSYEQYF.

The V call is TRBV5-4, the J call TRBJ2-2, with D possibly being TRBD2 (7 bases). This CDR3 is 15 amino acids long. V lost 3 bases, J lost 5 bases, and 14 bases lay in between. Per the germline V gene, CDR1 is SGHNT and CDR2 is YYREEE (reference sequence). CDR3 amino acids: CASSSGLRGTGELFF. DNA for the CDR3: TGTGCCAGCAGCTCGGGACTAAGGGGGACCGGGGAGCTGTTTTTT.

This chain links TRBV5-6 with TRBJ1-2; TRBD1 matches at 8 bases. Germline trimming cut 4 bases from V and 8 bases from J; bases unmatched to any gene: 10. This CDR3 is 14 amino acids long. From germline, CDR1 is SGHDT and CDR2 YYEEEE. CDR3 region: CASSPLDRDGGYTF. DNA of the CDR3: TGTGCCAGCAGCCCATTGGACAGGGACGGGGGCTACACCTTC.